Listed below are T cell receptor beta chains from one sample, sequenced in a study of tumor and adjacent non-tumor tissue in lung cancer. TCRdb reanalysed the multiplex PCR reads using MiXCR and keeps one entry per CDR3 protein. The data contain about 86,000 distinct CDR3 sequences, under 80% of them singletons. The sequencing input was distant non-tumor lung tissue. These receptors were obtained from a woman aged 45 to 65 with non-small cell lung cancer. Both conserved end residues are part of each CDR3. The order of the fields is J gene, clone size, D gene, V gene, CDR3 protein, CDR3 DNA. The D gene is left open where the match is weak. Clone size is stated in some rows and not others, as once, few, many or a class when expanded.

j_gene: TRBJ2-1; abundance: many; d_gene: TRBD2; v_gene: TRBV14; CDR3aa: CASSQDSASGRFGEQFF; CDR3nt: TGTGCCAGCAGCCAAGATTCGGCCAGCGGGAGGTTTGGTGAGCAGTTCTTC
j_gene: TRBJ2-3; abundance: NA; d_gene: NA; v_gene: TRBV6-2/TRBV6-3; CDR3aa: CDSSWGPSGNTDTQYF; CDR3nt: TGTGACAGCAGTTGGGGGCCTAGCGGAAATACAGATACGCAGTATTTT
j_gene: TRBJ2-5; abundance: NA; d_gene: NA; v_gene: TRBV29-1; CDR3aa: CTVAKGSGETHYF; CDR3nt: NA
j_gene: TRBJ2-1; abundance: few; d_gene: TRBD1; v_gene: TRBV24-1; CDR3aa: CATQTTGGSVEQFF; CDR3nt: TGTGCCACTCAGACAACAGGGGGCTCGGTTGAGCAGTTCTTC
j_gene: TRBJ2-7; abundance: NA; d_gene: TRBD1; v_gene: TRBV29-1; CDR3aa: CSVAADRGVYEQYF; CDR3nt: TGCAGCGTTGCGGCGGACAGGGGGGTCTACGAGCAGTACTTC
j_gene: TRBJ2-2; abundance: NA; d_gene: TRBD2; v_gene: TRBV4-1; CDR3aa: CANSQYEGLAGGPADTGELFF; CDR3nt: TGCGCCAACAGCCAGTACGAAGGACTAGCGGGAGGGCCCGCGGACACCGGGGAGCTGTTTTTT
j_gene: TRBJ2-5; abundance: NA; d_gene: TRBD2; v_gene: TRBV11-1; CDR3aa: CASSFRLAESHETQYF; CDR3nt: TGTGCCAGCAGCTTCAGACTAGCGGAGAGTCATGAGACCCAGTACTTC
j_gene: TRBJ2-7; abundance: NA; d_gene: NA; v_gene: TRBV6-2/TRBV6-3; CDR3aa: CASSYGNEQCF; CDR3nt: TGTGCCAGCAGTTACGGAAACGAGCAGTGCTTC
j_gene: TRBJ2-1; abundance: NA; d_gene: NA; v_gene: TRBV7-9; CDR3aa: CASKPEGGGYEQIF; CDR3nt: TGTGCCTCAAAACCGGAGGGAGGGGGATACGAGCAGATCTTC
j_gene: TRBJ1-6; abundance: NA; d_gene: NA; v_gene: TRBV29-1; CDR3aa: CGSGHTNSPPHF; CDR3nt: TGCGGCTCGGGACACACTAACTCACCCCCCCACTTT
j_gene: TRBJ2-7; abundance: NA; d_gene: NA; v_gene: TRBV11-2; CDR3aa: CVSSTWAGRAYEQYF; CDR3nt: TGTGTCAGCAGCACCTGGGCAGGGCGCGCCTACGAGCAGTACTTC
j_gene: TRBJ1-6; abundance: NA; d_gene: NA; v_gene: TRBV11-2; CDR3aa: CVSSLDHGPYPPLHF; CDR3nt: TGTGTCAGCAGCTTAGATCACGGACCCTATCCACCCCTCCACTTT
j_gene: TRBJ2-2; abundance: once; d_gene: NA; v_gene: TRBV12-3/TRBV12-4; CDR3aa: CTSKRDRNTGGLFF; CDR3nt: TGTACCAGCAAAAGAGACAGAAACACCGGGGGGCTGTTTTTT
j_gene: TRBJ2-2; abundance: NA; d_gene: NA; v_gene: TRBV5-1; CDR3aa: CASSIRLAATEELFF; CDR3nt: TGCGCCAGCAGCATCCGCCTCGCGGCCACCGAGGAGCTATTTTTT
j_gene: TRBJ2-1; abundance: many; d_gene: NA; v_gene: TRBV5-1; CDR3aa: CASSLEAGSSYNEQFF; CDR3nt: TGCGCCAGCAGCTTGGAGGCGGGTAGCTCCTACAATGAGCAGTTCTTC
j_gene: TRBJ2-7; abundance: NA; d_gene: TRBD2; v_gene: TRBV4-1; CDR3aa: CTSGGLAGWERTYEQYF; CDR3nt: TGCACCAGCGGCGGGCTAGCGGGATGGGAAAGGACCTACGAGCAGTACTTC
j_gene: TRBJ2-1; abundance: NA; d_gene: TRBD2; v_gene: TRBV2; CDR3aa: CASCGRSSYNEQFF; CDR3nt: TGTGCCAGCTGCGGGAGGTCCTCCTACAATGAGCAGTTCTTC
j_gene: TRBJ1-5; abundance: NA; d_gene: NA; v_gene: TRBV6-5; CDR3aa: CAISYRGQPQHF; CDR3nt: TGTGCCATCAGTTACAGAGGCCAGCCCCAGCATTTT
j_gene: TRBJ2-7; abundance: NA; d_gene: NA; v_gene: TRBV10-3; CDR3aa: CVISEGSNGSYEQYF; CDR3nt: TGTGTCATCAGTGAGGGTTCTAACGGCTCCTACGAGCAGTACTTC
j_gene: TRBJ2-7; abundance: NA; d_gene: NA; v_gene: TRBV6-2/TRBV6-3; CDR3aa: CTSSYSPESYEQYF; CDR3nt: TGTACCAGCAGTTACTCCCCTGAGTCCTACGAACAGTACTTC
j_gene: TRBJ2-2; abundance: many; d_gene: TRBD2; v_gene: TRBV28; CDR3aa: CASSQPSGRVGTGELFF; CDR3nt: TGTGCCAGCAGTCAACCGAGCGGGAGGGTCGGCACCGGGGAGCTGTTTTTT
j_gene: TRBJ2-5; abundance: NA; d_gene: NA; v_gene: TRBV12-3/TRBV12-4; CDR3aa: CGSSLGLRGGTQYF; CDR3nt: TGTGGCAGCAGCCTGGGACTGCGGGGCGGGACCCAGTACTTC
j_gene: TRBJ2-1; abundance: NA; d_gene: NA; v_gene: TRBV24-1; CDR3aa: CAINDSGFRSSSNEQFF; CDR3nt: TGTGCCATCAATGATTCGGGATTCCGAAGCTCCTCCAATGAGCAGTTCTTC
j_gene: TRBJ2-2; abundance: medium-sized; d_gene: TRBD2; v_gene: TRBV4-1; CDR3aa: CASSQVGSSGIFAGELFF; CDR3nt: TGCGCCAGCAGCCAAGTGGGATCTAGCGGGATATTTGCCGGGGAGCTGTTTTTT
j_gene: TRBJ2-5; abundance: NA; d_gene: NA; v_gene: TRBV13; CDR3aa: CGNSRGWETQYF; CDR3nt: TGTGGCAACAGTCGTGGGTGGGAGACCCAGTACTTC
j_gene: TRBJ1-1; abundance: many; d_gene: NA; v_gene: TRBV6-5; CDR3aa: CASRKNTEAFF; CDR3nt: TGTGCCAGCAGAAAGAACACTGAAGCTTTCTTT
j_gene: TRBJ2-1; abundance: once; d_gene: NA; v_gene: TRBV6-5; CDR3aa: CASSYSFAPSSYNDQFF; CDR3nt: TGTGCCAGCAGTTACTCCTTTGCCCCCAGCTCGTACAATGATCAGTTCTTT
j_gene: TRBJ1-1; abundance: NA; d_gene: NA; v_gene: TRBV25-1; CDR3aa: CASSSHEEVAEAFF; CDR3nt: TGTGCCAGCAGTTCCCATGAGGAGGTCGCTGAAGCTTTCTTT